What follows describes a single T cell receptor (beta chain). This clonotype was seen ten or more times. The antigen this receptor binds is unknown. Base qualities are not recorded, but no much larger clone differs from it by a single base. Stable Graves' hyperthyroidism was defined as no progression to ophthalmopathy during 18 months of follow-up. The hyperthyroidism patients were between 18 and 65 years old and newly diagnosed, with a disease duration of less than 2 months. The study excluded patients with uncontrolled infections, other autoimmune diseases, pregnancy or lactation. Clinical symptoms, serum thyroxine and TRAb, thyroid ultrasound, and orbital computed tomography formed the basis for the diagnoses. Ficoll-Paque density gradient centrifugation was used to isolate PBMCs from around 10 ml of fresh peripheral blood. Total RNA was extracted using Trizol reagent, and RNA quality was assessed on an Agilent 2100 Bioanalyzer.

From its cysteine to its phenylalanine, the CDR3 spans 15 amino acids. Of all the DNA, just the CDR3 is kept, 45 bases in frame from base 1. For this chain, trimming is 4 bases at the V end and 4 bases at the J end, and the number of junction bases without a gene match is 10. CDR1 and CDR2 were assigned from the germline V gene (reference sequence) as SGHKS and YYEKEE. The data stem from a study of T cells in Graves' hyperthyroidism and ophthalmopathy (dated by TCRdb to the late 2010s). In terms of the full investigation: Peripheral blood samples were taken at the time of initial diagnosis, prior to any treatment. To identify TCR V-J signatures that set the groups apart, the researchers used a discovery cohort of more than 95 patients, made up of 40 to 45 with Graves' ophthalmopathy and 57 with stable Graves' hyperthyroidism. Whether ophthalmopathy could be predicted prospectively was tested in an independent validation cohort made up of roughly 19 hyperthyroidism patients plus 17 patients who later progressed to ophthalmopathy. The study also compared thyroid tissue and blood T-cell repertoires from a handful of Graves' hyperthyroidism patients. The paper describes TCR Vbeta CDR3 sequencing of fewer than 150 peripheral blood samples, made up of 40 to 45 ophthalmopathy patients, around 78 hyperthyroidism patients and 17 progressor patients. For training and testing, the approximately 92 patients in the discovery cohort were randomly divided in a 7:3 ratio. Following sampling, methimazole starting at 30 mg daily was given to hyperthyroidism patients, and high-dose intravenous methylprednisolone was given to ophthalmopathy patients.

Study-level results and caveats: No statistical method was used to fix the sample size in advance, and group allocation was not hidden from the investigators. Most expanded thyroid clonotypes (frequency above 0.001) were also detected in blood, suggesting blood repertoires may reflect thyroid immune responses. During validation, the model predicted progression to ophthalmopathy a median of about 6.3 months ahead of onset, with 60% to 71% sensitivity and about 75% specificity. A model built on a 13 V-J signature distinguished ophthalmopathy from stable hyperthyroidism, reaching roughly 88% sensitivity and around 81% specificity in cross-validation and 80%/75% in testing.

The TCR beta CDR3 regions were amplified from the RNA transcripts. The first round of RT-PCR for the TCR CDR3 was performed with the HTBI primer set and the Qiagen OneStep RT-PCR kit. Libraries were constructed in a second round of multiplex PCR, after which size selection and purification were performed. Paired-end sequencing of the libraries was performed with 100 bp reads on an Illumina HiSeq2000. The original methods were these. SOAPnuke was used to process the raw data, with reads discarded if the reads contained adapters or uncalled bases, had a mean Phred below 15, or lacked an exact constant-primer or identifier match. COPE v1.2.5 was used to merge the high-quality paired reads, and each unique nucleotide sequence was defined as a clonotype. MiTCR v1.1 was used to align clonotypes to the IMGT TRBV, TRBD and TRBJ reference segments. Only V-J combinations with frequency above 0.0001, covering approximately 99% of repertoires, were analysed. The TCS score was defined as the ratio of F50 (clonal expansion) to E x V (chaos), calculated using BLOSUM62-based TCRdist between CDR3 peptides within each V-J. Welch's t-statistics and random forest reduced just over 500 V-J features to 10 to 15, which were used in a naive Bayes classifier (R e1071). The raw public data were reprocessed by TCRdb itself: fastp quality trimming at Q25, MiXCR clonotype calling, in-frame beta chains only. Every distinct CDR3 protein forms one entry, paired with its most common genes and DNA. For this entry, the V and J calls and clone size follow TCRdb and not the study's own pipeline. The sample contains around 300,000 distinct CDR3 sequences, around 13% of them found a single time. The ten largest account for 20% to 25% of the sample.

Specimen: blood. The receptor chain draws on TRBV5-5 and TRBJ1-1; 7 bases in between match TRBD1. This clonotype was sampled from a woman aged 30 to 39 with Graves' hyperthyroidism. In nucleotides, the sequence is TGTGCCAGCAGCGGGGGGACAGCCATCCCCACTGAAGCTTTCTTT. This gives the protein CASSGGTAIPTEAFF.